One and the same sample provided the 7 T cell receptor beta chains below, sequenced in a study of T-cell memory formation after mild COVID-19. One entry per CDR3 protein results from TCRdb running MiXCR on the 5' RACE reads. The sample shows over 130,000 distinct CDR3 sequences, 11% to 15% of them seen only once. Sequencing was done on a sample of PBMCs or a T cell subset sorted from them (not recorded which). These receptors originate from an adult woman who had mild COVID-19 (a few samples of this study predate the infection). Cell type and time point are not known.

There are a few counts of this clonotype. The chain has TRBV5-6 and TRBJ2-7; 7 positions match TRBD2. The CDR3 runs 15 residues. From germline, CDR1 is SGHDT and CDR2 YYEEEE. V was clipped by 0 bases and J by 3 bases; unmatched bases: 6. The CDR3 DNA is TGTGCCAGCAGCTTGGATAGTAGCGGGCGCTACGAGCAGTACTTC. It translates to CASSLDSSGRYEQYF.

V gene TRBV24-1 combines with J gene TRBJ2-2, with 7 bases aligning to TRBD1. Per germline, CDR1 KGHDR and CDR2 SFDVKD. CDR3 length equals 15 residues. The junction had 7 bases not matched to a gene; V was cut back by 4 bases and J by 6 bases. For the CDR3, the DNA is TGTGCCACCAGTGACTTCGGACAGGCCCCCGGGGAGCTGTTTTTT. Its translation is CATSDFGQAPGELFF.

The chain couples TRBV7-8 to TRBJ2-7; D is perhaps TRBD1 (6 bases). CDR1 SGHVS and CDR2 FQNEAQ come from the germline V gene. The length of the CDR3 is 15 residues. The ends were cut back, 2 bases at V and 1 base at J, with 12 bases in the middle. The CDR3, as DNA: TGTGCCAGCAGCTTATCGGCAGGGGCGTCCTACGAGCAGTACTTC. Translation gives CASSLSAGASYEQYF.

The chain recombines TRBV6-1 with TRBJ2-6; D is unclear. Between the trimmed V and J ends, which lost 1 base and 0 bases, there was a span of 4 bases. CDR1 and CDR2 (germline): MNHNS, SASEGT. The CDR3 has 15 amino acids. CDR3 sequence reads: CASSEDSSGANVLTF. CDR3 in DNA: TGTGCCAGCAGTGAAGACAGCTCTGGGGCCAACGTCCTGACTTTC.

In its sample, this clonotype was seen a few times. V and J are TRBV4-1 and TRBJ2-7, with D unresolved. Trimming took off 4 bases at V and 6 bases at J, with 10 bases between the two ends. Germline V gene data show CDR1 as MGHRA and CDR2 as YSYEKL. The CDR3 totals 12 residues. CDR3 residues: CASSPGTSEQYF. Here the CDR3 DNA reads TGCGCCAGCAGCCCCGGAACATCCGAGCAGTACTTC.

J is TRBJ2-1 and V is TRBV4-3; 11 bases map to TRBD2. V shed 8 bases, J shed 8 bases, and the junction held 11 bases outside the gene matches. The CDR3 is made up of 15 amino acids. From germline, CDR1 is LGHNA and CDR2 YSLEER. The CDR3 DNA sequence: TGCGCCAGCTCTACTAGCGGGAGAACTCTGGATGAGCAGTTCTTC. This translates into CASSTSGRTLDEQFF.

This clonotype was observed many times. The chain links TRBV7-9 to TRBJ2-5, with 10 nucleotides matching TRBD2. V shed 4 bases and J 2 bases; nucleotides not matched to a gene: 7. CDR1 is SEHNR, CDR2 FQNEAQ, per germline (reference sequence). CDR3 length: 16 amino acids. The CDR3 DNA is TGTGCCAGCAGCTCACGACTAGCGGGCGAACAAGAGACCCAGTACTTC. Translated: CASSSRLAGEQETQYF.